This entry describes one T cell receptor (beta chain). Antigen specificity is unknown. The V end was cut by 5 bases, the J end by 0 bases, with 16 bases between. The CDR3 has 16 amino acids. Germline lookup yields CDR1 MDHEN and CDR2 SYDVKM. These data belong to a study of shared clonotypes between healthy human individuals. About the study: Per donor, CD8 memory used one plate, CD8 naive used two, CD4 memory used three and CD4 naive used three.

General study points: Researchers found naive subsets generally carried larger estimated richness than memory subsets. Only a few donors were included, so the genetic and exposure-history diversity represented was limited. Clonotypes that were shared across four donors made up approximately 5% of naive CD4 clonotypes.

TCRdb's table, derived via immunoSEQ multiplex PCR, lists solely in-frame clones and lacks some. This table holds about 1 million clones, about 75% found once. Sequencing input: memory CD4+ T cells sorted from blood. Noted subset: CD45RA-negative fraction. V is TRBV28 and J is TRBJ2-5, with a possible D match to TRBD1 (5 bases). This receptor was taken from a man aged 18-30 years in good health. The CDR3 DNA reads as TGTGCCAGCAGTCCACAATCCAGGGCCCACCAAGAGACCCAGTACTTC. Its protein is CASSPQSRAHQETQYF.